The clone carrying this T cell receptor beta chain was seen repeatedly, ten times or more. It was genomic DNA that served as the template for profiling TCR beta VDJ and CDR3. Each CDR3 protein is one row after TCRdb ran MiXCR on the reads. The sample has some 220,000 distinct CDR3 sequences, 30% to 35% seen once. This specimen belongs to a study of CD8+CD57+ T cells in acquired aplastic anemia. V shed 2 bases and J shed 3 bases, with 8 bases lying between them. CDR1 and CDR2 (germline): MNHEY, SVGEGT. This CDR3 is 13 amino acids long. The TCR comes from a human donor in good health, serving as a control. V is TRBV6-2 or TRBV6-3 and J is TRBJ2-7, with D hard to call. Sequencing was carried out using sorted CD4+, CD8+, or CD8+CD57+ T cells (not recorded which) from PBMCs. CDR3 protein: CASSYSSRYEQYF. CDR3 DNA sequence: TGTGCCAGCAGTTACAGTAGCCGCTACGAGCAGTACTTC.